This TCR beta chain emerged from a study of immune heterogeneity within non-small cell lung tumors (dated by TCRdb to 2017 to 2018). For the study in its entirety: By histology, the tumors included some ten non-squamous carcinomas, 4 squamous cell carcinomas and 1 tumor not otherwise specified. Whole-exome sequencing, RNA-seq and TCR beta repertoire sequencing were combined for multiple spatially distinct regions from each NSCLC tumor so that intratumoral immune heterogeneity could be examined. TCR repertoires were analyzed from around 57 tumor loci of fewer than 16 patients, whereas transcriptome data were available for only approximately 41 loci from roughly twelve patients. Binding of neoantigens to the HLA alleles of each patient was predicted with netMHCpan-3.0 for mutant peptides of 8 to 11 amino acids. Beyond this particular receptor, the publication reports: For the most part, high-frequency TCR beta clonotypes differed from one individual patient to another. A moderate positive correlation (R approximately 0.35), which was statistically significant, linked local T-cell repertoire clonality to local tumor mutational burden. Within a given patient, the same dominant CDR3B clonotypes showed up repeatedly across loci, although different tumor locations also carried unique high-frequency clones.

CDR3 length: 15 amino acids, cysteine to phenylalanine. The only DNA kept is the CDR3, 45 bases in frame from the first base. According to the germline V gene, CDR1 reads LGHNT and CDR2 reads FRNRAP. The V end loses 1 base and the J end loses 3 bases, and a stretch of 13 bases separates them. The TCR beta CDR3 region was amplified with a multiplex PCR system whose first round of approximately 10 cycles used 32 V-gene forward primers and 13 J-gene reverse primers. The first PCR round was done with a QIAGEN Multiplex PCR Kit, and the primer sequences were filed in Chinese patent CN105087789A. In a second PCR round, Illumina universal primers were added with the Phusion High-Fidelity PCR Kit. The TCR libraries underwent paired-end sequencing with a read length of 151 bp on the Illumina HiSeq X Ten platform. Turning to the authors' computational methods: Reads without multiplex PCR primers were removed using Cutadapt, read pairs were merged using PEAR, and CDR3 regions were called using MiXCR with default settings. Repertoire diversity was assessed by Shannon entropy, and clonality was calculated as one minus the Shannon entropy divided by the ln of the count of productive unique sequences. Dominant or high-frequency T-cell clones were defined as clonotypes at frequencies of at least 0.5%. TCRdb trimmed public reads at Q25 via fastp, called clones via MiXCR and kept in-frame beta chains. Entries are consolidated by CDR3 protein sequence, retaining the most common genes and DNA. V and J calls and clone size were set by TCRdb, not the authors. The sample table holds some 14,000 distinct CDR3 sequences, of which less than 35% were seen once. Jointly, the top ten make up 4% to 5% of the sample.

This clonotype is termed medium-sized (0.01 to 0.1%). It lacks a known antigen. Nothing much larger sits one base from this clone, and base qualities are not available. Genomic DNA was extracted from bulk tumor tissue and used as the TCR template, and 600 ng gDNA was amplified per sample. During surgery, multiple biopsies were taken from each primary tumor, with sampling sites spaced as far apart as possible within the tumor mass. Patients in the study cohort, which was described as untreated, were newly diagnosed NSCLC cases going through curative surgery. Donors were 15 or so newly diagnosed non-small cell lung cancer patients undergoing surgery with curative intent. Resected tumor masses were reviewed by two independent pathologists. Only high-quality DNA and RNA samples were carried forward to sequencing.

Sequencing was carried out using lung tumor tissue. This receptor was identified in a man aged 40-50 years with non-small cell lung cancer. The V and J genes are TRBV12-5 and TRBJ2-7; matching of 6 bases hints at TRBD1 as the D gene. CDR3 region: CASGLAGDINYEQYF. The DNA is TGTGCTAGTGGTTTGGCCGGGGACATCAACTACGAGCAGTACTTC.